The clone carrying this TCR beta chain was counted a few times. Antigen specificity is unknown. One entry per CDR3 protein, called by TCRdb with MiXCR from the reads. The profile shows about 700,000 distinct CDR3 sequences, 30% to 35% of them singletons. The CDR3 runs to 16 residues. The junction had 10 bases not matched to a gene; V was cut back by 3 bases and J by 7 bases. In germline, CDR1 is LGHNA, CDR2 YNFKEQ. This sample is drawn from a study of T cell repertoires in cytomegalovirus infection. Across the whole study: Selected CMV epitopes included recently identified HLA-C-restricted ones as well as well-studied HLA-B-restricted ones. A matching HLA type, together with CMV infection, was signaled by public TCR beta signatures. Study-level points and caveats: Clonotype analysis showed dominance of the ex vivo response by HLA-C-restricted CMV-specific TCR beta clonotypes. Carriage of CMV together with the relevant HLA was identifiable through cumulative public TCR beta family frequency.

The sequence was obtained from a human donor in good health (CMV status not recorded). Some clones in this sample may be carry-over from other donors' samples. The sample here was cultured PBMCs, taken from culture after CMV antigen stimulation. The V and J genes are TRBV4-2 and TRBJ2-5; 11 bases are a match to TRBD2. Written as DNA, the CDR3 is TGTGCCAGCAGCCACTCTAGCGGGGGGCCCCAGGTGACCCAGTACTTC. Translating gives CASSHSSGGPQVTQYF.